This T cell receptor (beta chain) was identified during a study of control samples from healthy donors and cancer patients. Assay used: immunoSEQ multiplex PCR; TCRdb lists only in-frame clones, some missing. The table lists about 140,000 clones, around 94% of them singletons. Per the germline V gene, CDR1 is MNHEY and CDR2 is SVGAGI. The CDR3 totals 12 residues. Trimming took 8 bases from V and 4 from J, leaving 6 bases between them. The rearrangement uses TRBV6-5 and TRBJ1-6; D gene uncertain. This TCR came from a man aged 35 to 55 in good health. Sequencing was carried out using blood. The CDR3 protein is CASYRYNSPLHF. CDR3 bases: TGTGCCAGCTACAGATATAATTCACCCCTCCACTTT.